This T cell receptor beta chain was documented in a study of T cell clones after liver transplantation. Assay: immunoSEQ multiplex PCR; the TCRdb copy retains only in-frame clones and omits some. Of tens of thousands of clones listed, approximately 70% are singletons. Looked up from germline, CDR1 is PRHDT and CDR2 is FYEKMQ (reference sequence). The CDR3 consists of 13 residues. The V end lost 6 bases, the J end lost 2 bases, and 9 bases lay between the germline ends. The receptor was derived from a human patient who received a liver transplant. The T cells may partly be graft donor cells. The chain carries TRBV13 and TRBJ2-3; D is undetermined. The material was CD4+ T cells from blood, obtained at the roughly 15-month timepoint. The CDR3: CASSRPLTDTQYF. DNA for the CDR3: TGTGCCAGCAGTAGACCTCTCACAGATACGCAGTATTTT.